The 19 T cell receptor beta chains given below trace back to one sample, sequenced in a study of shared T cell receptors in the human thymus. The repertoire was sequenced with immunoSEQ multiplex PCR; TCRdb's copy has only in-frame clones and lacks some. The top ten clones hold more than 0.01% of a sample with 720,000 or so clones, 80% to 90% of them seen once. This same sample was also taken into another study, of human thymus T cells.

The sample comprised thymocytes. These receptor sequences come from a girl less than two years old with a congenital heart defect.

J is TRBJ2-4 and V is TRBV11-2; 7 bases align to TRBD2. The trim removed 1 base at V and 8 bases at J, leaving 5 bases unmatched. CDR3 size: 14 residues. CDR1 and CDR2 from the germline V gene are SGHAT and FQNNGV. The CDR3 DNA sequence: TGTGCCAGCAGCTTAGTTGGGGGGGGGTACATTCAGTACTTC. Encoded protein: CASSLVGGGYIQYF.

The rearrangement joins TRBV6-1 to TRBJ1-1, with TRBD1 as a possible D gene (5 bases). Per germline, CDR1 MNHNS and CDR2 SASEGT. V lost 4 bases and J 2 bases, leaving 11 bases between the germline ends. The CDR3 loop spans 14 amino acids. The CDR3 nucleotides are TGTGCCAGCAGTGCCCCGGGGGGTAACACTGAAGCTTTCTTT. Translating gives CASSAPGGNTEAFF.

This clone has only a few counts. The chain has TRBV7-2 and TRBJ2-2; TRBD1 matches at 9 bases. The V segment lost 0 bases and the J segment 5 bases; nucleotides outside the gene matches: 7. CDR3 length: 17 residues. Germline V gene data show CDR1 as SGHTA and CDR2 as FQGNSA. CDR3 DNA: TGTGCCAGCAGCTTAGCGTGGGACAGGGTTCATACCGGGGAGCTGTTTTTT. Translated: CASSLAWDRVHTGELFF.

Concerning this clone: Since the CDR3 does not end with the conserved phenylalanine or tryptophan, this likely comes from a read error. The DNA is left out, because the CDR3 cannot be placed on it with certainty; the CDR3 is given as TCRdb lists it. V is TRBV7-2 and J is TRBJ1-2; TRBD1 is the table's D call and was not checked against the DNA. The length of the CDR3 is 10 amino acids, counting both ends. Per the germline V gene, CDR1 is SGHTA and CDR2 is FQGNSA. CDR3: CASSPGQVEP.

The genes are TRBV15 and TRBJ2-7; TRBD2 is a possible D gene (8 bases). The CDR3 covers 17 residues. Deletions cut 5 bases from V and 3 bases from J, with 23 bases between. Germline V gene data show CDR1 as LNHNV and CDR2 as YYDKDF (reference sequence). As DNA, the CDR3 is TGTGCCACCAGCGGAGCAGGGGGAGCGGGGGCACACTACGAGCAGTACTTC. The encoded protein is CATSGAGGAGAHYEQYF.

This clone was detected only once. V usage is TRBV14 and J usage is TRBJ1-6; D remains ambiguous. This CDR3 is built from 20 residues. Germline V gene data show CDR1 as SGHDN and CDR2 as FVKESK. Trimming removed 2 bases from V and 4 bases from J, with 24 bases in between. In DNA form, the CDR3 reads TGTGCCAGCAGCCAAAAAAGGCACGGTGTCCGGGTCCCTTATAATTCACCCCTCCACTTT. Translation: CASSQKRHGVRVPYNSPLHF.

The rearrangement links TRBV27 to TRBJ2-6, with D uncertain. The length of the CDR3 is 13 residues. V dropped 8 bases and J dropped 5 bases, with 10 bases sitting between them. Germline V gives CDR1 MNHEY, CDR2 SMNVEV (reference sequence). The CDR3 is CASRSERANVLTF. The CDR3 DNA sequence: TGTGCCAGCCGGAGCGAGCGGGCCAACGTCCTGACTTTC.

The chain couples TRBV19 to TRBJ1-2, with 8 bases fitting TRBD1. The germline CDR1 and CDR2 sequences are LNHDA and SQIVND (reference sequence). This CDR3 is 18 amino acids long. With V trimmed by 6 bases and J by 5 bases, 20 bases remained unmatched. CDR3 in DNA: TGTGCCAGTAGAGGACAGGGTAGGACTGCGCTTCCCGAGTATGGCTACACCTTC. Translating it yields CASRGQGRTALPEYGYTF.

The chain carries TRBV15 and TRBJ2-2, with D perhaps TRBD1 (5 bases). The CDR3 sequence is 17 residues long. Germline V lookup: CDR1 LNHNV, CDR2 YYDKDF (reference sequence). Trimming left V 3 bases short and J 5 bases short, with 19 bases between. CDR3: CATSRGPWAGKTGELFF. In DNA, the CDR3 is TGTGCCACCAGCAGGGGGCCCTGGGCAGGGAAGACCGGGGAGCTGTTTTTT.

The CDR3: CASRNGGNQPQHF. The CDR3 DNA sequence: TGTGCCAGCAGAAATGGAGGCAATCAGCCCCAGCATTTT. The V and J genes are TRBV28 and TRBJ1-5; D uncertain. The germline V gene has CDR1 MDHEN and CDR2 SYDVKM. The germline V and J ends were trimmed by 6 bases and 2 bases, with 8 bases remaining between them. The CDR3 is 13 residues long. Based on the CDR3 plus reference TRBV28 and TRBJ1-5, the full variable domain is DVKVTQSSRYLVKRTGEKVFLECVQDMDHENMFWYRQDPGLGLRLIYFSYDVKMKEKGDIPEGYSVSREKKERFSLILESASTNQTSMYLCASRNGGNQPQHFGDGTRLSIL.

The CDR3 reads CASSLFSGGALDNEQFF. CDR3 DNA sequence: TGTGCCAGCAGTTTATTTAGCGGGGGGGCCCTAGACAATGAGCAGTTCTTC. The chain is built from TRBV27 and TRBJ2-1, with TRBD2 matching over 11 bases. The J segment lost 5 bases and the V segment lost 1 base, leaving 7 bases of the junction unmatched. The length of the CDR3 is 17 residues. CDR1 is MNHEY, CDR2 SMNVEV, per germline (reference sequence).

This clone was detected once. The chain recombines TRBV9 with TRBJ1-1; TRBD1 might be the D (5 bases). Germline CDR1 reads SGDLS; CDR2 reads YYNGEE. V was pared by 0 bases and J by 4 bases, with 16 bases between. The CDR3 runs to 16 residues. CDR3 nucleotides: TGTGCCAGCAGCGTAGAAGGGGCAGGGCAAAGCACTGAAGCTTTCTTT. Protein product: CASSVEGAGQSTEAFF.

The rearrangement uses TRBV4-1 and TRBJ2-7; D may be TRBD1 (5 bases). This CDR3 is built from 12 residues. The germline V gene encodes CDR1 MGHRA and CDR2 YSYEKL. Trimming took off 4 bases at V and 7 bases at J, with 11 bases between the two ends. The CDR3 sequence is CASSPRAGEQYF. The CDR3 region has the DNA TGCGCCAGCAGCCCCAGGGCAGGGGAGCAGTACTTC.

The J gene is TRBJ1-2, the V gene TRBV29-1, with D hard to call. Germline V gene sequence: CDR1 SQVTM, CDR2 ANQGSEA. V lost 5 bases and J 5 bases, leaving 9 bases between the germline ends. CDR3 length: 11 amino acids. For the CDR3, the DNA is TGCAGCGTTCTACTCCTATATGGCTACACCTTC. Its translation is CSVLLLYGYTF.

V usage is TRBV18 and J usage is TRBJ1-1, with TRBD1 matching over 7 bases. The germline CDR1 and CDR2 sequences are KGHSH and LQKENI. V was clipped by 3 bases and J by 0 bases; unmatched bases: 10. The CDR3 consists of 17 residues. CDR3 nucleotides: TGTGCCAGCTCACCTCGGGACAGTGGGCCCATGAACACTGAAGCTTTCTTT. Its translation: CASSPRDSGPMNTEAFF.

V and J are TRBV15 and TRBJ2-3, with 7 bases aligning to TRBD1. Germline loops: CDR1 LNHNV, CDR2 YYDKDF (reference sequence). Losses at the gene ends were 5 bases for V and 2 bases for J; bases not matched to a gene: 7. This CDR3 contains 15 residues. The chain's CDR3 is CATSENRGYTDTQYF. The CDR3, as DNA: TGTGCCACCAGCGAGAACAGGGGATACACAGATACGCAGTATTTT.

V is TRBV29-1 and J is TRBJ2-3; 7 bases fit TRBD2. Germline CDR1 is SQVTM and CDR2 is ANQGSEA. Trimming at V came to 3 bases and at J to 2 bases, leaving 5 bases not matched to a gene. The CDR3 has 14 amino acids. The CDR3 protein is CSVEQRGNTDTQYF. CDR3 coding DNA: TGCAGCGTTGAGCAGCGGGGCAACACAGATACGCAGTATTTT.

The V call is TRBV10-1, the J call TRBJ1-6; D possibly corresponds to TRBD1 (5 bases). Germline CDR1 is WNHNN and CDR2 is SYGVQD (reference sequence). Trimming removed 5 bases at V and 7 bases at J, with 18 bases between. The CDR3 has 16 amino acids. This chain's CDR3 is CASSYPRDSENSPLHF. CDR3 bases: TGCGCCAGCAGTTACCCCCGGGACTCGGAAAATTCACCCCTCCACTTT.

The chain recombines TRBV19 with TRBJ2-7; D may be TRBD2 (6 bases). Germline CDR1 is LNHDA and CDR2 is SQIVND (reference sequence). V lost 3 bases, J lost 0 bases, and 12 bases lay in between. The CDR3 is 15 residues long. CDR3 DNA: TGTGCCAGTAGTATCCGTCGGGGGATCTCCTACGAGCAGTACTTC. This encodes CASSIRRGISYEQYF.